These 19 T cell receptor beta chains were sequenced from one sample in a study of shared clonotypes between healthy human individuals. The repertoire was sequenced with immunoSEQ multiplex PCR; TCRdb's copy has only in-frame clones and lacks some. Of about 1,500,000 clones in the sample, approximately 96% were seen once. The source material was naive CD4+ T cells sorted from blood. Subset defined: CD45RA+ positively selected. The receptors shown here come from a young man in good health.

The V call is TRBV4-3, the J call TRBJ2-1, with 7 bases fitting TRBD1. Per germline, CDR1 LGHNA and CDR2 YSLEER. V lost 1 base to trimming and J lost 4 bases; unmatched junction nucleotides: 1. The CDR3 runs to 14 residues. CDR3 sequence: CASSQGDRYNEQFF. CDR3 coding DNA: TGCGCCAGCAGCCAAGGGGACAGATACAATGAGCAGTTCTTC.

V usage is TRBV15 and J usage is TRBJ2-1; the D is unclear. There are 13 residues in the CDR3. V lost 0 bases and J lost 2, with 2 bases in between. The germline V gene has CDR1 LNHNV and CDR2 YYDKDF (reference sequence). In nucleotides, the CDR3 is TGTGCCACCAGCAGAGAGGCCTACAATGAGCAGTTCTTC. Its translation: CATSREAYNEQFF.

A note on this clone: Other DNA sequences in this sample translate to the same CDR3. This chain joins TRBV5-4 and TRBJ2-7, with 7 bases lining up with TRBD1. Looked up from germline, CDR1 is SGHNT and CDR2 is YYREEE (reference sequence). Trimming removed 0 bases from V and 4 bases from J; junction bases left unmatched: 4. CDR3 length: 14 residues. The CDR3 DNA is TGTGCCAGCAGCTTGGGACAGGGTCGGTACGAGCAGTACTTC. The encoded protein is CASSLGQGRYEQYF.

The V and J genes are TRBV5-5 and TRBJ2-7; 15 nucleotides line up with TRBD2. CDR3 length: 17 residues. Germline V lookup: CDR1 SGHKS, CDR2 YYEKEE (reference sequence). V trimming: 4 bases; J trimming: 0 bases; junction bases outside the gene matches: 5. The DNA for the CDR3 is TGTGCCAGCAGCCCGGGACTAGCGGGGGGATTCTCCTACGAGCAGTACTTC. Protein product: CASSPGLAGGFSYEQYF.

V usage is TRBV10-3 and J usage is TRBJ2-3, with 14 bases lining up with TRBD2. Germline assignment: CDR1 ENHRY and CDR2 SYGVKD. The CDR3 extends over 17 amino acids. The trim removed 4 bases at V and 1 base at J, leaving 4 bases unmatched. The CDR3 DNA follows: TGTGCCATCAGTGTGGGGACTAGCGGGAGTGGCACAGATACGCAGTATTTT. Its protein is CAISVGTSGSGTDTQYF.

This clone showed up just once. The V and J genes are TRBV5-4 and TRBJ2-1; the D is unclear. V lost 1 base and J lost 7, with 9 bases in between. The germline V gene has CDR1 SGHNT and CDR2 YYREEE (reference sequence). The CDR3 has 13 amino acids. The CDR3 nucleotides read TGTGCCAGCAGCTTGATCGACGGGAATGAGCAGTTCTTC. Translation: CASSLIDGNEQFF. Together with reference TRBV5-4 and TRBJ2-1, the CDR3 gives the full variable domain: ETGVTQSPTHLIKTRGQQVTLRCSSQSGHNTVSWYQQALGQGPQFIFQYYREEENGRGNFPPRFSGLQFPNYSSELNVNALELDDSALYLCASSLIDGNEQFFGPGTRLTVL.

This sequence joins TRBV7-2 and TRBJ2-2; 8 bases match TRBD1. The ends lost 5 bases at V and 5 bases at J; junction bases unmatched: 7. The CDR3 has 15 residues. Germline-derived CDR1 and CDR2 are SGHTA and FQGNSA. The CDR3: CASSVWTGKTGELFF. In DNA form, the CDR3 reads TGTGCCAGCAGCGTCTGGACAGGGAAAACCGGGGAGCTGTTTTTT.

This chain links TRBV5-1 with TRBJ2-3; TRBD2 aligns across 7 bases. The CDR3 runs 17 residues. CDR1 SGHRS and CDR2 YFSETQ come from the germline V gene. The V segment lost 1 base and the J segment 2 bases; nucleotides outside the gene matches: 10. CDR3 nucleotides: TGCGCCAGCAGCTTGATGAACCCGGGAGGATACACAGATACGCAGTATTTT. Protein sequence: CASSLMNPGGYTDTQYF.

This clone was seen a single time. The V call is TRBV27, the J call TRBJ1-1, with TRBD1 as a possible D gene (5 bases). CDR1 is MNHEY, CDR2 SMNVEV, per germline (reference sequence). V was clipped by 1 base and J by 1 base, with 7 bases between them. The CDR3 has 14 amino acids. CDR3 protein: CASSLWGKNTEAFF. CDR3 coding DNA: TGTGCCAGCAGTTTATGGGGGAAGAACACTGAAGCTTTCTTT.

This chain connects TRBV4-2 to TRBJ2-7; TRBD2 agrees at 12 bases. Trimming cost V 3 bases and J 5 bases; bases outside gene matches: 17. This CDR3 comprises 19 residues. Germline V gene sequence: CDR1 LGHNA, CDR2 YNFKEQ. CDR3 bases: TGTGCCAGCAGCCAGGAAGCCCTAGCGGGAGGGCCTGTTTTCCACGAGCAGTACTTC. Translated, it gives CASSQEALAGGPVFHEQYF.

The J gene is TRBJ1-2, the V gene TRBV7-2, with 8 bases fitting TRBD1. The CDR3 spans 14 residues. From germline, CDR1 is SGHTA and CDR2 FQGNSA. V was clipped by 5 bases and J by 8 bases; unmatched bases: 10. This CDR3 is CASSISGGAGGYTF. CDR3 in DNA: TGTGCCAGCAGCATATCAGGGGGCGCTGGGGGCTACACCTTC.

Comment on this clone: Other nucleotide sequences from this sample produce the same CDR3. The chain recombines TRBV20-1 with TRBJ2-7; no clear D gene. The CDR3 is 11 amino acids. V was clipped by 1 base and J by 6 bases, with 7 bases between them. Per germline, CDR1 DFQATT and CDR2 SNEGSKA (reference sequence). The CDR3 region is CSARGPGEQYF. CDR3 bases: TGCAGTGCTAGAGGACCGGGCGAGCAGTACTTC.

CDR3 bases: TGTGCCAGCAGAAGGCTAGCGGGTAAGGGGGGTATGGATGAGCAGTTCTTC. This encodes CASRRLAGKGGMDEQFF. This chain connects TRBV2 to TRBJ2-1; 8 bases are shared with TRBD2. The CDR3 contains 17 residues. V shed 6 bases, J shed 8 bases, and the junction held 18 bases outside the gene matches. The germline V gene has CDR1 SNHLY and CDR2 FYNNEI.

The chain is built from TRBV25-1 and TRBJ1-1; D gene uncertain. The ends were cut back, 5 bases at V and 4 bases at J, with 14 bases in the middle. Germline V gene data show CDR1 as MGHDK and CDR2 as SYGVNS. This CDR3 contains 14 residues. In nucleotides, the CDR3 is TGTGCCAGCAGTTCGTTGGGCATGACCACTGAAGCTTTCTTT. It is translated as CASSSLGMTTEAFF.

The V gene is TRBV6-6, the J gene TRBJ1-5; D is undetermined. V lost 4 bases and J lost 7, with 17 bases in between. The length of the CDR3 is 15 residues. The V gene's germline CDR1 is MNHNY and CDR2 SVGAGI (reference sequence). As DNA, the CDR3 is TGTGCCAGCAGTTCCATGACGGCGTGGGGACAGCCCCAGCATTTT. Translated, it gives CASSSMTAWGQPQHF.

The chain employs TRBV6-5 and TRBJ2-7; 8 nucleotides agree with TRBD2. The junction had 8 bases not matched to a gene; V was cut back by 1 base and J by 6 bases. The CDR3 contains 15 residues. Germline V gene sequence: CDR1 MNHEY, CDR2 SVGAGI. Here the CDR3 reads CASSYFKSGSLEQYF. In nucleotides, the CDR3 is TGTGCCAGCAGTTACTTCAAAAGCGGGAGCCTCGAGCAGTACTTC.

The J gene is TRBJ2-1, the V gene TRBV11-2, with 10 positions matching TRBD2. With 4 bases clipped from V and 3 bases from J, the junction kept 6 bases outside the gene matches. The length of the CDR3 is 16 residues. Germline V gene sequence: CDR1 SGHAT, CDR2 FQNNGV. The CDR3 region has the DNA TGTGCCAGCAGCTCAGAAGGACTAGCGGACTACAATGAGCAGTTCTTC. Translation: CASSSEGLADYNEQFF.

This chain joins TRBV27 and TRBJ1-4; 8 bases are a match to TRBD1. CDR3 length equals 17 residues. Looked up from germline, CDR1 is MNHEY and CDR2 is SMNVEV (reference sequence). V lost 6 bases to trimming and J lost 10 bases; unmatched junction nucleotides: 19. The CDR3 loop is CASSFRKTGERQGKLFF. For the CDR3, the DNA is TGTGCCAGCAGCTTCCGGAAGACAGGGGAGAGGCAAGGAAAACTGTTTTTT.

This clone appeared a single time. The chain is built from TRBV5-8 and TRBJ2-5; D possibly corresponds to TRBD1 (5 bases). This CDR3 contains 14 residues. Germline V CDR1 and CDR2: SGHTS, YDEGEE. Trimming took off 2 bases at V and 5 bases at J, with 13 bases between the two ends. The CDR3 DNA follows: TGTGCCAGCAGCTTTCGGCCGCCAGGGGAGACCCAGTACTTC. Its translation: CASSFRPPGETQYF.